Here is one T cell receptor beta chain with its context. This clone has more than one count but fewer than ten. Its recognized antigen is unknown. The input lacks base qualities; no much larger clone sits a single base away. These data belong to a study of tumor T cells in aggressive B-cell lymphoma (TCRdb year 2017). The protocol used for the library was the immunoSEQ multiplex PCR assay. TCRdb holds this immuneACCESS table with in-frame rearrangements only. Some clones are missing; in checked studies, unresolved V genes explain under half, and the rest has no known cause. The sample table records around 4,500 clones; around 85% of these occur just once. In total, the top ten clones hold around 4.7% of the sample. Sequencing input: tumor tissue. This receptor was obtained from an adult with diffuse large B cell lymphoma.

The CDR3 amino acid sequence is: CASSAGGNTEAFF. At the DNA level, the sequence is TGTGCCAGCTCTGCAGGGGGGAACACTGAAGCTTTCTTT. In this chain, TRBV18 is recombined with TRBJ1-1; 7 bases in between match TRBD1. Unmatched junction bases come to 2, with V trimmed by 6 bases and J by 1 base. The CDR3 runs 13 residues from the cysteine to the phenylalanine. The DNA shown is the 39-base CDR3, in frame from base 1. CDR1 and CDR2, looked up from the germline V gene, are KGHSH and LQKENI.